This passage covers 23 T cell receptor beta chains from one sample sequenced in a study of T cells of healthy individuals. TCRdb used MiXCR to reprocess the 5' RACE reads, holding one entry per CDR3 protein. Altogether some 100,000 distinct CDR3 sequences are present, approximately 15% being singletons, with the ten largest covering over 5%. These receptors originate from a human donor in good health.

This clonotype occurred a few times. The V gene is TRBV7-6, the J gene TRBJ2-3; unclear D gene. V lost 5 bases and J 0 bases, leaving 12 bases between the germline ends. This CDR3 region has 15 residues. The germline V gene encodes CDR1 SGHVS and CDR2 FNYEAQ. CDR3 coding DNA: TGTGCCAGCAGCCCGACGCCCGGGAGCACAGATACGCAGTATTTT. This sequence encodes CASSPTPGSTDTQYF.

In its sample, this clonotype was seen a few times. V and J are TRBV10-3 and TRBJ2-5; D gene uncertain. There are 13 residues in the CDR3. Deletions cut 6 bases from V and 1 base from J, with 9 bases between. CDR1 ENHRY and CDR2 SYGVKD come from the germline V gene. CDR3: CAIRYAPQETQYF. The CDR3, as DNA: TGTGCCATCAGATACGCTCCCCAAGAGACCCAGTACTTC.

The chain has TRBV6-6 and TRBJ2-1, with TRBD1 matching over 7 bases. CDR1 and CDR2 (germline): MNHNY, SVGAGI (reference sequence). The V gene end was trimmed by 2 bases and the J gene end by 7 bases; junction bases not matched to a gene: 11. CDR3 length: 16 residues. Written as DNA, the CDR3 is TGTGCCAGCAGTTACCCAACAGGGGACGCAGGGAATGAGCAGTTCTTC. It is translated as CASSYPTGDAGNEQFF.

Ten or more counts support this clonotype. J is TRBJ2-1 and V is TRBV12-3 or TRBV12-4, with 9 bases matching TRBD2. V lost 3 bases to trimming and J lost 4 bases; unmatched junction nucleotides: 4. The CDR3 loop spans 15 amino acids. In DNA form, the CDR3 reads TGTGCCAGCAGTTTTGTCCTAGCGGGATACAATGAGCAGTTCTTC. This sequence encodes CASSFVLAGYNEQFF.

The chain uses TRBV5-1 and TRBJ1-1, with TRBD1 as a possible D gene (5 bases). CDR1 and CDR2 (germline): SGHRS, YFSETQ. The CDR3 has 14 residues. V gave up 0 bases and J gave up 4 bases, with 10 bases separating them. CDR3 in DNA: TGCGCCAGCAGCTTGGCGGGGGGAGGCACTGAAGCTTTCTTT. As protein: CASSLAGGGTEAFF.

The genes are TRBV28 and TRBJ1-1, with D maybe TRBD1 (6 bases). Trimming stripped 8 bases from V and 2 bases from J, with 12 bases between. The CDR3 runs 13 residues. CDR1 is MDHEN, CDR2 SYDVKM, per germline. The CDR3 loop is CASVQGGNTEAFF. For the CDR3, the DNA is TGTGCCAGCGTACAGGGCGGAAACACTGAAGCTTTCTTT.

This clonotype was counted many times. This rearrangement joins TRBV28 to TRBJ2-7; 7 nucleotides match TRBD1. The V and J ends lost 6 bases and 1 base, in that order; junction bases with no gene match: 3. The CDR3 is 13 amino acids. Germline V gives CDR1 MDHEN, CDR2 SYDVKM. As DNA, the CDR3 is TGTGCCAGCAGACGGGACAGTTCCTACGAGCAGTACTTC. This codes for CASRRDSSYEQYF.

This clonotype has only a few counts. The chain employs TRBV9 and TRBJ2-4; D gene uncertain. Germline V gene sequence: CDR1 SGDLS, CDR2 YYNGEE. V lost 2 bases, J lost 1 base, and 13 bases lay in between. The CDR3 is made up of 16 amino acids. This chain's CDR3 is CASSVGGEGAKNIQYF. CDR3 bases: TGTGCCAGCAGCGTCGGTGGGGAAGGCGCCAAAAACATTCAGTACTTC.

This clonotype was counted ten times or more. The chain employs TRBV2 and TRBJ1-5; 7 bases align to TRBD1. CDR1 is SNHLY and CDR2 is FYNNEI in the germline V gene. This CDR3 has 12 residues. With 7 bases clipped from V and 9 bases from J, the junction kept 6 bases outside the gene matches. CDR3 residues: CASTSTGRPQHF. CDR3 in DNA: TGTGCCAGCACCTCGACAGGGCGGCCCCAGCATTTT.

The rearrangement links TRBV7-9 to TRBJ2-4; no firm D call. Germline V gene lookup returns CDR1 SEHNR and CDR2 FQNEAQ (reference sequence). CDR3 length equals 14 residues. V shed 6 bases and J shed 8 bases, with 17 bases lying between them. The CDR3 coding sequence is TGTGCCAGCAGTCCCCGTCCCATTCTTGACATTCAGTACTTC. Its translation is CASSPRPILDIQYF.

This chain joins TRBV6-5 and TRBJ2-1; TRBD2 is a possible D gene (6 bases). Trimming removed 0 bases at V and 3 bases at J, with 9 bases between. The CDR3 is 15 amino acids. Per the germline V gene, CDR1 is MNHEY and CDR2 is SVGAGI. The CDR3 DNA reads TGTGCCAGCAGTTACTCGGCGGGGCTCTACAATGAGCAGTTCTTC. It yields the protein CASSYSAGLYNEQFF.

This chain links TRBV6-2 or TRBV6-3 with TRBJ2-7; D is possibly TRBD2 (6 bases). V was clipped by 6 bases and J by 5 bases, with 17 bases between them. The CDR3 sequence is 14 residues long. Per germline, CDR1 MNHEY and CDR2 SVGEGT. CDR3 nucleotides: TGTGCCAGCAGGCCTCCTGGCGGGAAGAACGAGCAGTACTTC. This codes for CASRPPGGKNEQYF.

This clonotype was found many times. The CDR3 loop is CASSDPPTGVHEQYF. CDR3 sequence (DNA): TGTGCCAGTAGTGACCCTCCTACAGGGGTCCACGAGCAGTACTTC. This sequence joins TRBV19 and TRBJ2-7; 7 bases align to TRBD1. The V segment lost 5 bases and the J segment 5 bases; nucleotides outside the gene matches: 12. The germline V gene encodes CDR1 LNHDA and CDR2 SQIVND (reference sequence). This CDR3 has 15 residues.

Only a few counts were recorded for this clonotype. The rearrangement uses TRBV10-2 and TRBJ2-3, with D perhaps being TRBD1 or TRBD2 (6 bases each). Trimming stripped 8 bases from V and 4 bases from J, with 16 bases between. The CDR3 contains 14 residues. The germline CDR1 and CDR2 sequences are WSHSY and SAAADI. Written as DNA, the CDR3 is TGCGCCAGCGTAGATCTCGGGGGCTCAGATACGCAGTATTTT. Amino acids: CASVDLGGSDTQYF.

The chain has TRBV4-1 and TRBJ2-4, with D maybe TRBD2 (5 bases). CDR3 length: 16 amino acids. Germline V gives CDR1 MGHRA, CDR2 YSYEKL. V lost 3 bases, J lost 6 bases, and 18 bases lay in between. The CDR3 region is CASSQGAVSGGNIQYF. The CDR3 nucleotides read TGCGCCAGCAGCCAGGGAGCGGTCTCCGGAGGAAACATTCAGTACTTC.

The chain recombines TRBV5-1 with TRBJ2-7; 8 bases map to TRBD1. Germline V gene sequence: CDR1 SGHRS, CDR2 YFSETQ. The J segment lost 4 bases and the V segment lost 0 bases, leaving 6 bases of the junction unmatched. The CDR3 contains 15 residues. The DNA for the CDR3 is TGCGCCAGCAGCTTGGACGGACAGGGTTTTTACGAGCAGTACTTC. It encodes CASSLDGQGFYEQYF.

This chain uses TRBV29-1 with TRBJ2-5, with unresolved D. The germline V gene encodes CDR1 SQVTM and CDR2 ANQGSEA. The CDR3 is 10 residues long. CDR3 in DNA: TGCAGTGTGGGAAGAGAGACCCAGTACTTC. It specifies CSVGRETQYF.

Only a few counts were recorded for this clonotype. The chain is built from TRBV28 and TRBJ2-4, with 7 bases aligning to TRBD1. Looked up from germline, CDR1 is MDHEN and CDR2 is SYDVKM. The V segment lost 6 bases and the J segment 0 bases; nucleotides outside the gene matches: 8. The length of the CDR3 is 16 residues. CDR3 residues: CASSRPGQIAKNIQYF. CDR3 bases: TGTGCCAGCAGCCGACCGGGACAGATAGCCAAAAACATTCAGTACTTC. The full variable domain, its missing parts supplied by reference TRBV28 and TRBJ2-4, is DVKVTQSSRYLVKRTGEKVFLECVQDMDHENMFWYRQDPGLGLRLIYFSYDVKMKEKGDIPEGYSVSREKKERFSLILESASTNQTSMYLCASSRPGQIAKNIQYFGAGTRLSVL.

This clonotype was detected once. One junction end does not reproduce the germline sequence, and a read error may be involved. The V call is TRBV28, the J call TRBJ1-3; D unclear. Germline CDR1 MDHEN, CDR2 SYDVKM. The CDR3 length is 13 residues. CDR3 sequence reads: CASSLLAGNTVYF. The CDR3 coding sequence is TGTGCCAGCAGTTTACTAGCTGGAAACACCGTATATTTT.

This clonotype was counted many times. The gene calls are TRBV2 and TRBJ1-5; D is unresolved. This CDR3 has 14 amino acids. Trimming cost V 8 bases and J 1 base, with 12 bases left between them. Per germline, CDR1 SNHLY and CDR2 FYNNEI. The CDR3 sequence: CASSSQASNQPQHF. In DNA, the CDR3 is TGTGCCAGCTCGTCCCAGGCGAGCAATCAGCCCCAGCATTTT.

The V and J genes are TRBV27 and TRBJ1-5, with D unclear. Germline CDR1 reads MNHEY; CDR2 reads SMNVEV (reference sequence). Trimming removed 5 bases from V and 0 bases from J, with 11 bases in between. The CDR3 sequence is 15 residues long. Here the CDR3 reads CASSPRYLSNQPQHF. CDR3 coding DNA: TGTGCCAGCAGTCCCCGCTATCTTAGCAATCAGCCCCAGCATTTT.

This clonotype was recorded at least ten times. The rearrangement uses TRBV6-6 and TRBJ2-6, with D possibly TRBD1 on 5 matching bases. Germline V gene data show CDR1 as MNHNY and CDR2 as SVGAGI (reference sequence). V lost 7 bases, J lost 0 bases, and 7 bases lay in between. The CDR3 extends over 14 amino acids. The CDR3 is CASKDSSGANVLTF. CDR3 DNA: TGTGCCAGCAAAGACAGCTCTGGGGCCAACGTCCTGACTTTC.

At least ten counts were recorded for this clonotype. The J gene is TRBJ1-5, the V gene TRBV6-6; no definite D call. V shed 8 bases and J shed 4 bases, with 9 bases lying between them. The CDR3 extends over 12 amino acids. The germline V gene encodes CDR1 MNHNY and CDR2 SVGAGI (reference sequence). The CDR3 reads CASAQWNQPQHF. As DNA, the CDR3 is TGTGCCAGCGCTCAGTGGAATCAGCCCCAGCATTTT.